These 4 T cell receptor beta chains were sequenced from one sample in a study of early T cells in non-severe SARS-CoV-2 infection. One entry per CDR3 protein results from TCRdb running MiXCR on the 5' RACE reads. The data contain approximately 45,000 distinct CDR3 sequences, 11% of them singletons. Sequenced sample: whole blood. These receptors originate from an adult who was a healthcare worker with PCR-confirmed SARS-CoV-2 infection or an uninfected control (not recorded which).

This clonotype has more than one count but fewer than ten. The chain links TRBV7-3 to TRBJ1-1; D not resolved. The germline CDR1 and CDR2 sequences are SGHTA and FQGTGA. The V gene lost 6 bases and the J gene lost 4 bases, with 15 bases spanning the gap. The CDR3 loop spans 14 amino acids. The CDR3 sequence is CASSRTPGGTEAFF. CDR3 DNA sequence: TGTGCCAGCAGTAGGACCCCCGGTGGCACTGAAGCTTTCTTT.

This clonotype was counted ten times or more. V gene TRBV12-3 or TRBV12-4 combines with J gene TRBJ1-5; 11 nucleotides agree with TRBD1. This CDR3 comprises 17 residues. V shed 3 bases and J 2 bases; nucleotides not matched to a gene: 6. CDR3 loop: CASSLGQGVLGNQPQHF. CDR3 in DNA: TGTGCCAGCAGTTTGGGACAGGGGGTTTTGGGCAATCAGCCCCAGCATTTT.

This clonotype has only a few counts. The chain combines TRBV30 with TRBJ2-3, with D possibly being TRBD2 (5 bases). The CDR3 spans 12 residues. Germline CDR1 reads GTSNPN; CDR2 reads SVGIG (reference sequence). V lost 0 bases, J lost 6 bases, and 7 bases lay in between. CDR3 bases: TGTGCCTGGAGTGTAAGCGGCGATACGCAGTATTTT. The encoded protein is CAWSVSGDTQYF.

This clonotype was seen more than once but under ten times. V and J are TRBV5-1 and TRBJ1-1; TRBD1 matches 8 bases. This CDR3 is built from 15 residues. Germline-derived CDR1 and CDR2 are SGHRS and YFSETQ. V was clipped by 3 bases and J by 5 bases; unmatched bases: 9. CDR3 amino acids: CASSSPRQGLTEAFF. As DNA, the CDR3 is TGCGCCAGCAGCTCTCCGCGACAGGGGCTTACTGAAGCTTTCTTT. Full variable domain (remainder filled in from reference TRBV5-1 and TRBJ1-1): KAGVTQTPRYLIKTRGQQVTLSCSPISGHRSVSWYQQTPGQGLQFLFEYFSETQRNKGNFPGRFSGRQFSNSRSEMNVSTLELGDSALYLCASSSPRQGLTEAFFGQGTRLTVV.